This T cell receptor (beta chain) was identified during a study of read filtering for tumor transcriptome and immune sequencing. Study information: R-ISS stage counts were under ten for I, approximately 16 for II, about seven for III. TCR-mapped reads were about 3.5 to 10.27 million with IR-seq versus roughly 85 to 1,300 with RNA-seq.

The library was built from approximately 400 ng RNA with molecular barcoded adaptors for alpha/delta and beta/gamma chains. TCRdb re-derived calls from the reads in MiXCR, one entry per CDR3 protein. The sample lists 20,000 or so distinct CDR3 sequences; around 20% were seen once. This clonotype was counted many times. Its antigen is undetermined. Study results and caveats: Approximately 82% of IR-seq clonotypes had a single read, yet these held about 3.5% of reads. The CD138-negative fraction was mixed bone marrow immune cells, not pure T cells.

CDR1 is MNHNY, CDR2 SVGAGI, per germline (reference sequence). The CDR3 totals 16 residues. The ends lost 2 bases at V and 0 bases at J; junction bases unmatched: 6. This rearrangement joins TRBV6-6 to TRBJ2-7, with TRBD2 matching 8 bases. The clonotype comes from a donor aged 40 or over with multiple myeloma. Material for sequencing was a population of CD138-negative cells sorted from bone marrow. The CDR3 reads CASSYRRSGSSYEQYF. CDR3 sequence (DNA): TGTGCCAGCAGTTACCGCAGGAGCGGGAGCTCCTACGAGCAGTACTTC.